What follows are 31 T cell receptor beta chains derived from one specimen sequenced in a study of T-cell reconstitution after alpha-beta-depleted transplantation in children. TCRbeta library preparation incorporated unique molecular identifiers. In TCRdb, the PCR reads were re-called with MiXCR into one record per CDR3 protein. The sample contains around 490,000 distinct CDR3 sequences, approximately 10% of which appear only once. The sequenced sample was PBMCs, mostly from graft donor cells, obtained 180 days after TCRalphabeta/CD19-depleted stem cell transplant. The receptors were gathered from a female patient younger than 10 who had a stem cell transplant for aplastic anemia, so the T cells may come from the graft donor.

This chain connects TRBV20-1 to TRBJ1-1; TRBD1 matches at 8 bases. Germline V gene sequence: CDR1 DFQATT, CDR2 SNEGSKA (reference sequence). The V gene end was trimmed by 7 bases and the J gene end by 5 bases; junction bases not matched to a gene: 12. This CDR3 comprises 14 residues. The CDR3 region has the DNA TGCAGTGTAAGGGGACAGGTGGTCCAAACTGAAGCTTTCTTT. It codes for CSVRGQVVQTEAFF.

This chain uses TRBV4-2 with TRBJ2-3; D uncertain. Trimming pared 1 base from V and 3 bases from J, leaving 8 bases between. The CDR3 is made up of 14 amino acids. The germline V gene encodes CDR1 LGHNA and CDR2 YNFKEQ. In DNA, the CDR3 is TGTGCCAGCAGCCAAGGCGAGACTACAGATACGCAGTATTTT. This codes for CASSQGETTDTQYF.

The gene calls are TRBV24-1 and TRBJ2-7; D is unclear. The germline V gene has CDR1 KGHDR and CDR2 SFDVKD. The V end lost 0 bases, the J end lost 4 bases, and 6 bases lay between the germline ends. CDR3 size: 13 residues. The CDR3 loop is CATSDLQIYEQYV. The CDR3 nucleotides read TGTGCCACCAGTGATTTGCAGATATACGAGCAGTACGTC.

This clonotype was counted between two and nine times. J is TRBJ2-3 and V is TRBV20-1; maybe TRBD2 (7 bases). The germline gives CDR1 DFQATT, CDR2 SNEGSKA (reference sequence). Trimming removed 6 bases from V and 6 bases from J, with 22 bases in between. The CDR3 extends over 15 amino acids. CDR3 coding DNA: TGCAGTGCCCCCAGGCAGGGGAGGGTCCAGGATACGCAGTATTTT. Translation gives CSAPRQGRVQDTQYF.

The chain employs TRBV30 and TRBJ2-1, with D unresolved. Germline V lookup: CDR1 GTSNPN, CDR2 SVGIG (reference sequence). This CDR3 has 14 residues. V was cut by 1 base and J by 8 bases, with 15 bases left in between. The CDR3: CAWSDIRLIDEQFF. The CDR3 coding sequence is TGTGCCTGGAGTGACATCAGGCTCATCGATGAGCAGTTCTTC.

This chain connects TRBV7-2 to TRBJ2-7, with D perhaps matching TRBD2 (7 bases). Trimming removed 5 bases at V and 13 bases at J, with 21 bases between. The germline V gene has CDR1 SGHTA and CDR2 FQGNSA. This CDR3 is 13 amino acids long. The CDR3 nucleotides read TGTGCCAGCAGCCGCGGGGGCCTAGGGGCTCCTTACTTC. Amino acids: CASSRGGLGAPYF.

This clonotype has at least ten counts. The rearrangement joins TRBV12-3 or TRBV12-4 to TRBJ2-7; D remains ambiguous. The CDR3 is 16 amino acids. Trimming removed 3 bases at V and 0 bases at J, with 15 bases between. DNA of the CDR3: TGTGCCAGCAGTTTCCGTTCTGGGTGGTTCTCCTACGAGCAGTACTTC. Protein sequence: CASSFRSGWFSYEQYF.

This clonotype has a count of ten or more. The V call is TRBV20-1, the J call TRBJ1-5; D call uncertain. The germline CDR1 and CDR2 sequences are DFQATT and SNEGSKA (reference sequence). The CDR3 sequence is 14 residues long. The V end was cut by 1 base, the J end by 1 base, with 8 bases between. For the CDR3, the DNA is TGCAGTGCTAGAGTAGGCAGAAGCAATCAGCCCCAGCATTTT. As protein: CSARVGRSNQPQHF.

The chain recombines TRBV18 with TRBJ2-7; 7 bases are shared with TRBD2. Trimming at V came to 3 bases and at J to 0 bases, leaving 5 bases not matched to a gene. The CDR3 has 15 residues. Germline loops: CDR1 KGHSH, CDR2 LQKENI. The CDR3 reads CASSPSRGSSYEQYF. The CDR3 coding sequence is TGTGCCAGCTCACCTAGTCGCGGGAGCTCCTACGAGCAGTACTTC. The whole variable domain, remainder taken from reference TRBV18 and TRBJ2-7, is NAGVMQNPRHLVRRRGQEARLRCSPMKGHSHVYWYRQLPEEGLKFMVYLQKENIIDESGMPKERFSAEFPKEGPSILRIQQVVRGDSAAYFCASSPSRGSSYEQYFGPGTRLTVT.

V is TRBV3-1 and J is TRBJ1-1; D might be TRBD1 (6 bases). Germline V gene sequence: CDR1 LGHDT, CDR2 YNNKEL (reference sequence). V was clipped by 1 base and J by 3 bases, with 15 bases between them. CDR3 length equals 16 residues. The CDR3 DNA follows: TGTGCCAGCAGCCAAGTGGTGCCTACAGGGTACACTGAAGCTTTCTTT. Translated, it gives CASSQVVPTGYTEAFF.

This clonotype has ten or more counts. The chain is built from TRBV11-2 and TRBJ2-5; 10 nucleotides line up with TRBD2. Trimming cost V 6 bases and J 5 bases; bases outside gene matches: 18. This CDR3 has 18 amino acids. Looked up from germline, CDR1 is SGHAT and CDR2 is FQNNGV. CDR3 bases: TGTGCCAGCAGACCCGGGACTAGCGTGACGGCGATTTTGGAGACCCAGTACTTC. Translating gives CASRPGTSVTAILETQYF. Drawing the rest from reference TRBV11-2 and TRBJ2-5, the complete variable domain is EAGVAQSPRYKIIEKRQSVAFWCNPISGHATLYWYQQILGQGPKLLIQFQNNGVVDDSQLPKDRFSAERLKGVDSTLKIQPAKLEDSAVYLCASRPGTSVTAILETQYFGPGTRLLVL.

The CDR3 sequence is CASSLRSGPWTGYTF. CDR3 bases: TGTGCCAGCAGTCTACGCTCGGGACCGTGGACGGGCTACACCTTC. The chain joins TRBV12-3 or TRBV12-4 to TRBJ1-2; tentatively, D is TRBD1 (5 bases). V gave up 5 bases and J gave up 8 bases, with 21 bases separating them. This CDR3 is 15 amino acids long.

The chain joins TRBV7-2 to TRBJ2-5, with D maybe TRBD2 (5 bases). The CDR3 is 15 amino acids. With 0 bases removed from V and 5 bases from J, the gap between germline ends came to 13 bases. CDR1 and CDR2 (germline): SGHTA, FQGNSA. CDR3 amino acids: CASSLAGVFRETQYF. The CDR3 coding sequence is TGTGCCAGCAGCTTAGCGGGAGTCTTTAGGGAGACCCAGTACTTC. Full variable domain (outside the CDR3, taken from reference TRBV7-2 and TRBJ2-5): GAGVSQSPSNKVTEKGKDVELRCDPISGHTALYWYRQSLGQGLEFLIYFQGNSAPDKSGLPSDRFSAERTGGSVSTLTIQRTQQEDSAVYLCASSLAGVFRETQYFGPGTRLLVL.

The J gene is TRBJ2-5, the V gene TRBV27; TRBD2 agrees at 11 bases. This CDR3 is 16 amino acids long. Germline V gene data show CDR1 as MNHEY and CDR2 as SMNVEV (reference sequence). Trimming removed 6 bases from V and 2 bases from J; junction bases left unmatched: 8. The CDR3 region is CASSPFSGRGQETQYF. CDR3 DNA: TGTGCCAGCAGCCCGTTTAGCGGGAGGGGACAAGAGACCCAGTACTTC.

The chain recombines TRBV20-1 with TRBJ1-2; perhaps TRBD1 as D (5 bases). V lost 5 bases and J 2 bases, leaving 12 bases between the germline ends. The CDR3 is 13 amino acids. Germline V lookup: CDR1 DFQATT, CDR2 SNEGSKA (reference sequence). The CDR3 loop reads CSAGRELNYGYTF. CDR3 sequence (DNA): TGCAGTGCTGGCAGGGAGCTAAACTATGGCTACACCTTC.

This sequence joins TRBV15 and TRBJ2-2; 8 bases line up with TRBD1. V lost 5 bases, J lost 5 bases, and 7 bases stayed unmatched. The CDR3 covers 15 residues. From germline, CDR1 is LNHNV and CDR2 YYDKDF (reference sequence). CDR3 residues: CATSVRQGRTGELFF. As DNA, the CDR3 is TGTGCCACCAGCGTCCGACAGGGGAGAACCGGGGAGCTGTTTTTT.

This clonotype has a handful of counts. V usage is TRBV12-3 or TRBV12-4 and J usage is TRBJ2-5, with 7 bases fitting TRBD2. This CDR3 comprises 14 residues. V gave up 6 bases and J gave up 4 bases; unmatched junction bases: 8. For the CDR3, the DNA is TGTGCCAGCAGATCAAGCGGGGTGGGAGAGACCCAGTACTTC. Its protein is CASRSSGVGETQYF.

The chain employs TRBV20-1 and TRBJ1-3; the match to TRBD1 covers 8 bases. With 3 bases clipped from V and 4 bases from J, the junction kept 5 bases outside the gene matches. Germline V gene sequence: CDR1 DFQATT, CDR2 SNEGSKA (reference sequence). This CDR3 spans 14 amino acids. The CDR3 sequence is CSASIGTGGNTIYF. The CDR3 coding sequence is TGCAGTGCTAGCATAGGGACAGGAGGAAACACCATATATTTT.

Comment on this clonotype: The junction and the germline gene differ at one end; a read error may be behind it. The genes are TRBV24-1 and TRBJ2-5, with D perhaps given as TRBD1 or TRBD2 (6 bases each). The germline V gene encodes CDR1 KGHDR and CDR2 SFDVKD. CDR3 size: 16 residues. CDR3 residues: CAPSAPLVGGVVTQYF. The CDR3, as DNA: TGTGCCCCCAGTGCTCCTCTCGTGGGGGGCGTTGTGACCCAGTACTTC.

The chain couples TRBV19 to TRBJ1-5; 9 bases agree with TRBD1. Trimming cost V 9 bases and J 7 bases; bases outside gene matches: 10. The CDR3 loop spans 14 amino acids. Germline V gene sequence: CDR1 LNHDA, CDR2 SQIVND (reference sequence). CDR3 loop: CASLKQGASQPQHF. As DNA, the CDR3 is TGTGCCAGCCTAAAACAGGGGGCGAGCCAGCCCCAGCATTTT. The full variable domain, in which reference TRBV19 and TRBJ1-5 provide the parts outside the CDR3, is DGGITQSPKYLFRKEGQNVTLSCEQNLNHDAMYWYRQDPGQGLRLIYYSQIVNDFQKGDIAEGYSVSREKKESFPLTVTSAQKNPTAFYLCASLKQGASQPQHFGDGTRLSIL.

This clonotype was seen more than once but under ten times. The CDR3 bases are TGTGCCAGCAGTTTGGCTAGCGCGAACACCGGGGAGCTGTTTTTT. Its translation: CASSLASANTGELFF. This chain uses TRBV28 with TRBJ2-2, with a weak D call TRBD2 (6 bases). Germline-derived CDR1 and CDR2 are MDHEN and SYDVKM. CDR3 length: 15 residues. Trimming removed 3 bases at V and 0 bases at J, with 8 bases between. The whole variable domain, filled in from reference TRBV28 and TRBJ2-2, reads DVKVTQSSRYLVKRTGEKVFLECVQDMDHENMFWYRQDPGLGLRLIYFSYDVKMKEKGDIPEGYSVSREKKERFSLILESASTNQTSMYLCASSLASANTGELFFGEGSRLTVL.

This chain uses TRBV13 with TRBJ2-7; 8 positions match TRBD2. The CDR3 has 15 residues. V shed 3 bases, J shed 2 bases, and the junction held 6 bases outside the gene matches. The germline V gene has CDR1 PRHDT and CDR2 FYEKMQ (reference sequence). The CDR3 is CASSLGSGGPYEQYF. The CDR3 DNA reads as TGTGCCAGCAGCTTGGGGAGCGGGGGTCCCTACGAGCAGTACTTC.

CDR3 amino acids: CASSRSGSRWTDTQYF. CDR3 nucleotides: TGTGCCAGCAGCCGTAGCGGGAGTAGGTGGACAGATACGCAGTATTTT. The chain joins TRBV7-9 to TRBJ2-3, with 9 positions matching TRBD2. This CDR3 contains 16 residues. J lost 3 bases, V lost 5 bases, and 9 bases had no gene match. The germline CDR1 and CDR2 sequences are SEHNR and FQNEAQ (reference sequence).

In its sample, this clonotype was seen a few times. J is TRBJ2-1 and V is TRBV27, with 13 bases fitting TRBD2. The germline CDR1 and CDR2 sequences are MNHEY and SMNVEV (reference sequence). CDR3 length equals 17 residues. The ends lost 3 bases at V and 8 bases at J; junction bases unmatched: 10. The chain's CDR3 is CASSFPPTSGRLYEQFF. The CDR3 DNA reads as TGTGCCAGCAGTTTTCCGCCGACTAGCGGGAGGCTATATGAGCAGTTCTTC.

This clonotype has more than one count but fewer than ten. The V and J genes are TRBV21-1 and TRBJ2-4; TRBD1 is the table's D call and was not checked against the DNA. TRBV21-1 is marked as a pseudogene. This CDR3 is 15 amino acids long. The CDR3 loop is CASSNRDRALWIQYF. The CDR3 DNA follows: TGTGCCAGCAGTAACCGGGACAGGGCCCTCTGGATTCAGTACTTC.

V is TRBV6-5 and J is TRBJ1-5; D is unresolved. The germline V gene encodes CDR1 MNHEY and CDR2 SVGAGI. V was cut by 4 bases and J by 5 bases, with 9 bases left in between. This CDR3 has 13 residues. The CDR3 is CASSWKEDQPQHF. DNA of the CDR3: TGTGCCAGCAGTTGGAAAGAGGATCAGCCCCAGCATTTT.

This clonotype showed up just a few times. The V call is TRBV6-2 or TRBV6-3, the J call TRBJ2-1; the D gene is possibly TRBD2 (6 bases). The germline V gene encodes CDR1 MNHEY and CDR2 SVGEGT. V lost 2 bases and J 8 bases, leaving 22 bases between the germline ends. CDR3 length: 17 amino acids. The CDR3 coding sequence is TGTGCCAGCAGTTACGGGGTCTGGAGGGAGTTCGGGGATGAGCAGTTCTTC. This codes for CASSYGVWREFGDEQFF.

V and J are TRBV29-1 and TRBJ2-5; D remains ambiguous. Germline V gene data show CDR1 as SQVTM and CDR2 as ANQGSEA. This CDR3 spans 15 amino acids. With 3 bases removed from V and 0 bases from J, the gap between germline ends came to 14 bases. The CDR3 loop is CSVDRTVTYQETQYF. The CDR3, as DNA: TGCAGCGTTGATAGAACGGTGACGTACCAAGAGACCCAGTACTTC.

Here the CDR3 reads CASSSGTSGRALNEQFF. The DNA for the CDR3 is TGCGCCAGCAGCTCCGGGACTAGCGGGAGGGCTTTGAATGAGCAGTTCTTC. The rearrangement links TRBV5-1 to TRBJ2-1; 16 bases fit TRBD2. The germline gives CDR1 SGHRS, CDR2 YFSETQ. V dropped 3 bases and J dropped 7; count of bases not matched to a gene: 7. The CDR3 is 17 residues long.

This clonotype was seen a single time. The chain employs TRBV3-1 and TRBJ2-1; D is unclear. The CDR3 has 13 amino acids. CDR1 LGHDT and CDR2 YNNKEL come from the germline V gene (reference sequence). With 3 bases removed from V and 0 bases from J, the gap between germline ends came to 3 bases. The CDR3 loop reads CASSHSSYNEQFF. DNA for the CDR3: TGTGCCAGCAGCCATAGCTCCTACAATGAGCAGTTCTTC.

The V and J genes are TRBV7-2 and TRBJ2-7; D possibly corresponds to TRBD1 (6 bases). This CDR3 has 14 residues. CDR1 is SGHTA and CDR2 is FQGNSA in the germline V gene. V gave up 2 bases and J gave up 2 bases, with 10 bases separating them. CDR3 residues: CASSLFKGAYEQYV. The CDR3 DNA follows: TGTGCCAGCAGCTTATTTAAGGGGGCCTACGAGCAGTACGTC.